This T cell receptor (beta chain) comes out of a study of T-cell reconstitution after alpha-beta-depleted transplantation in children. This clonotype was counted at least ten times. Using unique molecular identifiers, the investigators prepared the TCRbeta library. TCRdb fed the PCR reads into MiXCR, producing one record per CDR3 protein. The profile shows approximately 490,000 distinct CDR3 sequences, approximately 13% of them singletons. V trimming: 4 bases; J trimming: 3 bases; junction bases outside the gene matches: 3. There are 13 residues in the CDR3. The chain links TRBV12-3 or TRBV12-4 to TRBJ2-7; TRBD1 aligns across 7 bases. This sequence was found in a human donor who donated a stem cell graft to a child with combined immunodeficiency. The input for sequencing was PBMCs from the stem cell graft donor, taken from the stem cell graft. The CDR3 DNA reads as TGTGCCAGCAGTTCCAGACAGGGCTACGAGCAGTACTTC. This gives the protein CASSSRQGYEQYF.